This T cell receptor (beta chain) was recovered during a study of PD-1 blockade in classical Hodgkin lymphoma. V lost 4 bases to trimming and J lost 1 base, with 10 bases between them. Germline loops: CDR1 SQVTM, CDR2 ANQGSEA. The CDR3 sequence is 13 residues long. Sample time point: cycle 4 day 1 (C4D1), after less than seven weeks of nivolumab. Relapse after autologous stem cell transplantation occurred in every patient, and brentuximab vedotin exposure varied. Produced via immunoSEQ multiplex PCR; TCRdb's table is partial and in-frame only. The sample has approximately 39,000 clones, 77% seen once; the top ten hold more than 8%. This clone is labeled as medium-sized.

V and J are TRBV29-1 and TRBJ2-5; D possibly corresponds to TRBD1 (5 bases). The origin of this receptor is a human donor with classical Hodgkin lymphoma. Sequencing used peripheral blood mononuclear cells (PBMCs), obtained before the fourth cycle of nivolumab. The CDR3 sequence: CSVVPQGQETQYF. Written as DNA, the CDR3 is TGCAGCGTTGTCCCCCAGGGCCAAGAGACCCAGTACTTC.